This T cell receptor (beta chain) was recorded in a study of T cells after yellow fever vaccination. This clonotype was observed a handful of times. The CDR3 has 15 amino acids. Looked up from germline, CDR1 is SNHLY and CDR2 is FYNNEI. With 6 bases clipped from V and 2 bases from J, the junction kept 4 bases outside the gene matches. TCRdb passed the 5' RACE reads through MiXCR, listing each CDR3 protein once. The sample consists of approximately 510,000 distinct CDR3 sequences, just over 20% of them appearing once. The starting material was PBMCs, obtained roughly 20 days after the first yellow fever vaccination. The receptor's source is a man aged 18-30 years who received the YFV17D yellow fever vaccine. This rearrangement joins TRBV2 to TRBJ2-1; the match to TRBD2 covers 10 bases. CDR3 DNA sequence: TGTGCCAGCAGGCTAGCGGGGGCACCCTACAATGAGCAGTTCTTC. It specifies CASRLAGAPYNEQFF.